Shown below are 24 T cell receptor beta chains from a single sample sequenced in a study of blood T cell repertoires in COVID-19. Method: immunoSEQ multiplex PCR; TCRdb's copy keeps in-frame clones and lacks some. The sample holds approximately 250,000 clones, about 82% seen once. The sequenced sample consisted of peripheral blood. These receptors were obtained from a man aged 45-65 years with COVID-19, enrolled during active disease.

This clone was picked up one time. The CDR3 loop reads CASSYSAGAPDTQYF. As DNA, the CDR3 is TGTGCCAGCAGCTATAGTGCGGGGGCCCCAGATACGCAGTATTTT. The V gene is TRBV5-5, the J gene TRBJ2-3; tentative D call: TRBD2 (7 bases). CDR3 length: 15 residues. CDR1 and CDR2 (germline): SGHKS, YYEKEE (reference sequence). V lost 3 bases, J lost 4 bases, and 15 bases lay in between.

The genes are TRBV5-5 and TRBJ2-1; 7 bases line up with TRBD1. Losses at the gene ends were 4 bases for V and 8 bases for J; bases not matched to a gene: 6. Germline assignment: CDR1 SGHKS and CDR2 YYEKEE (reference sequence). There are 13 residues in the CDR3. CDR3 DNA sequence: TGTGCCAGCAGCCTAGACAGGGTGTATGAGCAGTTCTTC. This sequence encodes CASSLDRVYEQFF.

The chain uses TRBV9 and TRBJ2-3, with D possibly TRBD2 on 6 matching bases. V shed 4 bases and J shed 0 bases, with 12 bases lying between them. The CDR3 extends over 15 amino acids. Germline-derived CDR1 and CDR2 are SGDLS and YYNGEE. CDR3 bases: TGTGCCAGCAGCTTTGCCAGCGGGAGCACAGATACGCAGTATTTT. Protein product: CASSFASGSTDTQYF.

V usage is TRBV19 and J usage is TRBJ2-2; possibly TRBD2 for D (7 bases). The germline V gene has CDR1 LNHDA and CDR2 SQIVND (reference sequence). CDR3 length equals 16 residues. Deletions cut 4 bases from V and 0 bases from J, with 12 bases between. CDR3 residues: CASSRRGPPNTGELFF. The CDR3 DNA sequence: TGTGCCAGTAGTAGGCGGGGGCCTCCGAACACCGGGGAGCTGTTTTTT.

This chain links TRBV30 with TRBJ2-7; weak D call: TRBD1 (6 bases). The CDR3 length is 15 residues. The germline V gene encodes CDR1 GTSNPN and CDR2 SVGIG (reference sequence). Trimming pared 3 bases from V and 0 bases from J, leaving 15 bases between. The CDR3: CAWRKGGQSSYEQYF. In DNA, the CDR3 is TGTGCCTGGAGGAAAGGAGGACAGAGCTCCTACGAGCAGTACTTC.

Comments on this clone: Distinct nucleotide sequences in the sample also encode this CDR3. V is TRBV11-1 and J is TRBJ1-1; 7 bases are a match to TRBD1. CDR1 SGHAT and CDR2 FQDESV come from the germline V gene (reference sequence). V was clipped by 8 bases and J by 5 bases; unmatched bases: 8. The CDR3 has 13 amino acids. CDR3 sequence reads: CASGTGVGTEAFF. The CDR3 DNA sequence: TGTGCCAGCGGAACAGGGGTAGGAACTGAAGCTTTCTTT.

The genes are TRBV7-2 and TRBJ2-7; possible D gene TRBD2, 6 bases. V was shortened by 5 bases and J by 0 bases, with 14 bases between the two germline ends. The CDR3 has 15 residues. Germline CDR1 reads SGHTA; CDR2 reads FQGNSA. CDR3 DNA: TGTGCCAGCAGCAGGGGACTGCTGAGCTCCTACGAGCAGTACTTC. Protein sequence: CASSRGLLSSYEQYF.

This chain links TRBV9 with TRBJ2-7; a weak D match, TRBD1 (6 bases). Germline V gene data show CDR1 as SGDLS and CDR2 as YYNGEE. V gave up 0 bases and J gave up 0 bases, with 10 bases separating them. The CDR3 has 15 amino acids. The CDR3 region is CASSVGGQYSYEQYF. The CDR3 nucleotides read TGTGCCAGCAGCGTAGGGGGACAATACTCCTACGAGCAGTACTTC.

The chain is built from TRBV6-5 and TRBJ1-1; TRBD1 agrees at 11 bases. The CDR3 has 15 amino acids. Germline lookup yields CDR1 MNHEY and CDR2 SVGAGI. V shed 7 bases and J 4 bases; nucleotides not matched to a gene: 8. The CDR3 DNA follows: TGTGCCAGCAACCCGGACAGGGGGCGGTCCACTGAAGCTTTCTTT. It encodes CASNPDRGRSTEAFF.

The chain carries TRBV18 and TRBJ2-3; 7 bases are shared with TRBD1. The length of the CDR3 is 15 residues. Trimming removed 1 base from V and 2 bases from J; junction bases left unmatched: 3. Germline CDR1 is KGHSH and CDR2 is LQKENI. The CDR3 DNA sequence: TGTGCCAGCTCACCACGGGGACAGCACACAGATACGCAGTATTTT. This sequence encodes CASSPRGQHTDTQYF.

The rearrangement links TRBV19 to TRBJ2-7; 7 bases fit TRBD1. The CDR3 consists of 15 residues. After removal of 3 bases from V and 2 bases from J, the junction contained 7 bases not matched to a gene. Germline V gene lookup returns CDR1 LNHDA and CDR2 SQIVND (reference sequence). In nucleotides, the CDR3 is TGTGCCAGTAGTATTACTCCGGGACAGCCCTACGAGCAGTACTTC. Its translation: CASSITPGQPYEQYF.

J is TRBJ2-5 and V is TRBV14; 7 bases match TRBD1. The CDR3 consists of 15 residues. V trimming: 6 bases; J trimming: 4 bases; junction bases outside the gene matches: 11. The germline gives CDR1 SGHDN, CDR2 FVKESK. The CDR3 DNA follows: TGTGCCAGCAGTCCAGACTACAGGGGTGGAGAGACCCAGTACTTC. This encodes CASSPDYRGGETQYF.

This chain uses TRBV4-1 with TRBJ1-1, with D unresolved. Per germline, CDR1 MGHRA and CDR2 YSYEKL. Between the trimmed V and J ends, which lost 2 bases and 0 bases, there was a span of 4 bases. There are 13 residues in the CDR3. The CDR3 is CASSQTLNTEAFF. The CDR3 DNA sequence: TGCGCCAGCAGCCAAACTCTGAACACTGAAGCTTTCTTT.

The chain combines TRBV9 with TRBJ2-5; D call uncertain. Germline CDR1 reads SGDLS; CDR2 reads YYNGEE. V gave up 0 bases and J gave up 2 bases, with 14 bases separating them. CDR3 size: 16 residues. CDR3 region: CASSVDIRQEQETQYF. The DNA of the CDR3 is TGTGCCAGCAGCGTAGACATACGGCAGGAACAAGAGACCCAGTACTTC. The whole variable domain, filled in from reference TRBV9 and TRBJ2-5, reads DSGVTQTPKHLITATGQRVTLRCSPRSGDLSVYWYQQSLDQGLQFLIQYYNGEERAKGNILERFSAQQFPDLHSELNLSSLELGDSALYFCASSVDIRQEQETQYFGPGTRLLVL.

The J gene is TRBJ1-1, the V gene TRBV9; D call uncertain. The CDR3 length is 13 residues. The germline gives CDR1 SGDLS, CDR2 YYNGEE. Trimming removed 7 bases from V and 4 bases from J, with 14 bases in between. For the CDR3, the DNA is TGTGCCAGCTCCGGGGAGTTTGGCACTGAAGCTTTCTTT. Encoded protein: CASSGEFGTEAFF.

The V call is TRBV5-6, the J call TRBJ1-1; the D is unclear. V was clipped by 4 bases and J by 0 bases, with 13 bases between them. CDR3 length equals 15 residues. Germline CDR1 is SGHDT and CDR2 is YYEEEE. The CDR3 nucleotides read TGTGCCAGCAGCCGGAGACGGTTTTTGAACACTGAAGCTTTCTTT. As protein: CASSRRRFLNTEAFF.

For the CDR3, the DNA is TGTGCCAGTAGTAAAGACCGACTCTCTGGAAACACCATATATTTT. It specifies CASSKDRLSGNTIYF. V and J are TRBV19 and TRBJ1-3; D uncertain. Germline V CDR1 and CDR2: LNHDA, SQIVND (reference sequence). Trimming removed 4 bases from V and 0 bases from J, with 10 bases in between. The CDR3 has 15 amino acids.

V and J are TRBV19 and TRBJ1-3; perhaps TRBD1 as D (5 bases). Deletions cut 3 bases from V and 2 bases from J, with 11 bases between. Germline V gives CDR1 LNHDA, CDR2 SQIVND (reference sequence). The CDR3 sequence is 15 residues long. The CDR3 DNA reads TGTGCCAGTAGTATCGAAGGGGTGACTGGAAACACCATATATTTT. Translating gives CASSIEGVTGNTIYF.

CDR3 in amino acids: CASRTGEGELFF. DNA for the CDR3: TGTGCCAGCAGGACAGGGGAGGGGGAGCTGTTTTTT. V and J are TRBV12-3 or TRBV12-4 and TRBJ2-2; 8 nucleotides line up with TRBD1. The trim removed 6 bases at V and 8 bases at J, leaving 2 bases unmatched. CDR3 length: 12 residues.

This chain's CDR3 is CASSLVGGQETQYF. The CDR3 region has the DNA TGTGCCAGCAGCTTGGTAGGGGGTCAAGAGACCCAGTACTTC. The chain couples TRBV5-4 to TRBJ2-5, with D perhaps TRBD1 (6 bases). The CDR3 length is 14 residues. V gave up 0 bases and J gave up 2 bases, with 8 bases separating them. Germline lookup yields CDR1 SGHNT and CDR2 YYREEE (reference sequence).

This clone was picked up one time. The rearrangement uses TRBV21-1 and TRBJ2-5; the DNA was not used to check the table's D call, TRBD2. TRBV21-1 counts as a pseudogene. This CDR3 has 13 amino acids. The CDR3 here is CASSKVSQETQYF. DNA for the CDR3: TGTGCCAGCAGCAAAGTTAGCCAAGAGACCCAGTACTTC.

CDR3 loop: CASTFDSQETQYF. For the CDR3, the DNA is TGTGCCAGCACTTTCGACAGCCAAGAGACCCAGTACTTC. The chain joins TRBV12-3 or TRBV12-4 to TRBJ2-5, with TRBD1 as a possible D gene (5 bases). V lost 7 bases to trimming and J lost 1 base, with 10 bases between them. The CDR3 spans 13 residues.

This chain uses TRBV25-1 with TRBJ1-1; 7 nucleotides align to TRBD1. The V and J ends lost 4 bases and 7 bases, in that order; junction bases with no gene match: 3. Germline V gene sequence: CDR1 MGHDK, CDR2 SYGVNS. This CDR3 is built from 12 residues. The CDR3 DNA reads TGTGCCAGCAGTGGACAGGGCCGTGAAGCTTTCTTT. Amino acids: CASSGQGREAFF.

The chain employs TRBV21-1 and TRBJ2-4; the D call TRBD2 from the table was never checked on the DNA. TRBV21-1 constitutes a pseudogene. This CDR3 is built from 16 residues. The CDR3 sequence is CASSKRLSSAKNIQYF. The CDR3, as DNA: TGTGCCAGCAGCAAACGCCTATCGTCGGCCAAAAACATTCAGTACTTC.